The sequence of this TCR beta chain was determined in a study of control samples from healthy donors and cancer patients (dated by TCRdb to 2020 to 2022). Details on this clone: No cognate antigen has been identified for it. The input lacks base qualities; no much larger clone sits a single base away.

Library preparation was by the immunoSEQ multiplex PCR assay. Not all clones reach the TCRdb copy of this immuneACCESS table, which keeps in-frame sequences only. Checked studies attribute under half of the gap to unresolved V genes and leave the rest unexplained. Present in this sample are 140,000 or so clones, approximately 92% of which were seen just once. The ten largest clones capture 3.2% of the sample. The receptor was isolated from a man aged 30-40 years in good health. Sequenced: blood.

The DNA sequence is as follows: TGTGCCTGGAGATGGTCCTTCAATCAGCCCCAGCATTTT. It translates to CAWRWSFNQPQHF. The sequence links TRBV30 to TRBJ1-5, with the identity of the D gene unclear. V lost 3 bases and J lost 3 bases; the stretch between them is 9 bases long. Spanning cysteine to phenylalanine, the CDR3 consists of 13 amino acids. The only DNA kept is the CDR3, 39 bases in frame from the first base. CDR1 GTSNPN and CDR2 SVGIG were looked up in the germline V gene (reference sequence). With the portions outside the CDR3 filled from the reference TRBV30 and TRBJ1-5 genes, the complete variable region becomes SQTIHQWPATLVQPVGSPLSLECTVEGTSNPNLYWYRQAAGRGLQLLFYSVGIGQISSEVPQNLSASRPQDRQFILSSKKLLLSDSGFYLCAWRWSFNQPQHFGDGTRLSIL.